A single T cell receptor (beta chain) is shown here with its context. The sample belongs to a study of shared T cell receptors in the human thymus. J gave up 6 bases and V 0 bases, and 2 bases lay outside the gene matches. The CDR3 length is 12 residues. Per the germline V gene, CDR1 is GTSNPN and CDR2 is SVGIG (reference sequence). Produced via immunoSEQ multiplex PCR; TCRdb's table is partial and in-frame only. Among hundreds of thousands of clones listed, approximately 88% were seen once. This sample was shared with a second study, whose subject was human thymus T cells. That source notes: Healthy Finnish infants undergoing corrective surgery for congenital heart defects provided the donor material.

The material sequenced was thymocytes. The V and J genes are TRBV30 and TRBJ2-7; 7 nucleotides align to TRBD2. The clonotype originates from a boy under two years old with a congenital heart defect. The CDR3 nucleotides are TGTGCCTGGAGTGTGGGAGGGTGCGAGCAGTACTTC. This codes for CAWSVGGCEQYF.